The present T cell receptor (beta chain) was sequenced within a study of blood T cell repertoires in COVID-19. Study background: Whether acute or convalescent, the COVID-19 samples came from the United States, Italy and Spain. Sample material is recorded as cDNA or gDNA derived from T cells, B-cell-depleted T cells, or PBMCs.

V was shortened by 1 base and J by 2 bases, with 12 bases between the two germline ends. Per the germline V gene, CDR1 is SNHLY and CDR2 is FYNNEI. This CDR3 has 15 residues. In the authors' workflow: Reference gene primer amplification gave estimated nucleated cell counts. Sequenced by immunoSEQ multiplex PCR; TCRdb stores in-frame clones only, minus some. V, J and clone size reflect that table, while D and trimming were determined from the DNA. Of a few hundred thousand clones detected, approximately 86% appear once; the ten largest clones hold around 4%. The table lists this clone with a few counts.

V usage is TRBV2 and J usage is TRBJ2-7; the D gene is possibly TRBD1 (5 bases). The specimen was peripheral blood. The clonotype comes from a woman aged 45-60 years with active or convalescent COVID-19. CDR3 protein: CASSEGTGHPYEQYF. The CDR3 region has the DNA TGTGCCAGCAGTGAAGGAACAGGACACCCCTACGAGCAGTACTTC.